What follows are 21 T cell receptor beta chains derived from one specimen sequenced in a study of cytomegalovirus exposure and HLA in healthy donors. The PCR contained 60 Vbeta and 13 Jbeta primers. Clones were read by immunoSEQ multiplex PCR, and TCRdb kept only the in-frame ones, dropping some. The table has 280,000 or so clones, 80% to 90% seen once. Sequencing used PBMCs. These receptors were taken from a woman aged 18-30 years in good health and CMV-seronegative.

The chain couples TRBV27 to TRBJ1-1, with a weak D call TRBD1 (6 bases). Trimming removed 5 bases from V and 6 bases from J, with 22 bases in between. The germline gives CDR1 MNHEY, CDR2 SMNVEV (reference sequence). The CDR3 consists of 16 residues. CDR3: CASSGVRGGRYPEAFF. The CDR3 DNA reads as TGTGCCAGCAGTGGAGTACGCGGGGGGCGATATCCTGAAGCTTTCTTT.

The chain couples TRBV29-1 to TRBJ2-3; D not certain. Germline V gene lookup returns CDR1 SQVTM and CDR2 ANQGSEA. CDR3 length: 13 amino acids. The germline V and J ends were trimmed by 7 bases and 10 bases, with 21 bases remaining between them. CDR3 region: CSANKKSFVAQYF. The CDR3 DNA sequence: TGCAGCGCAAATAAAAAGAGCTTCGTCGCGCAGTATTTT.

The genes are TRBV30 and TRBJ1-6; TRBD1 matches at 8 bases. Germline CDR1 reads GTSNPN; CDR2 reads SVGIG (reference sequence). This CDR3 is 14 amino acids long. V shed 2 bases, J shed 7 bases, and the junction held 4 bases outside the gene matches. CDR3 nucleotide sequence: TGTGCCTGGAGTCCGGGACAGGAGAATTCACCCCTCCACTTT. Residues: CAWSPGQENSPLHF.

The gene calls are TRBV30 and TRBJ2-7, with TRBD1 identical over 8 bases. Unmatched junction bases numbered 10, after V lost 3 bases and J lost 3 bases. Germline V CDR1 and CDR2: GTSNPN, SVGIG (reference sequence). This CDR3 is 15 amino acids long. For the CDR3, the DNA is TGTGCCTGGAGAAGCCCGGGACAGGAAAACTACGAGCAGTACTTC. Translation: CAWRSPGQENYEQYF. Filled out from reference TRBV30 and TRBJ2-7, the complete variable domain reads SQTIHQWPATLVQPVGSPLSLECTVEGTSNPNLYWYRQAAGRGLQLLFYSVGIGQISSEVPQNLSASRPQDRQFILSSKKLLLSDSGFYLCAWRSPGQENYEQYFGPGTRLTVT.

The V and J genes are TRBV4-1 and TRBJ2-1; the match to TRBD1 covers 9 bases. The CDR3 loop spans 13 amino acids. After removal of 4 bases from V and 14 bases from J, the junction contained 9 bases not matched to a gene. Germline assignment: CDR1 MGHRA and CDR2 YSYEKL. CDR3 in amino acids: CASSPVSGQGKFF. The CDR3 bases are TGCGCCAGCAGCCCAGTATCGGGACAGGGAAAGTTCTTC.

This clone has a single count. The chain has TRBV7-8 and TRBJ2-1, with 7 bases fitting TRBD2. This CDR3 has 16 amino acids. The germline gives CDR1 SGHVS, CDR2 FQNEAQ. The V and J ends lost 4 bases and 4 bases, in that order; junction bases with no gene match: 10. CDR3: CASSSGPRGDYNEQFF. The CDR3 bases are TGTGCCAGCAGCTCCGGACCCCGGGGGGATTACAATGAGCAGTTCTTC.

Details on this clone: Other nucleotide sequences from this sample produce the same CDR3. The chain is built from TRBV9 and TRBJ2-2; 7 bases agree with TRBD2. After removal of 2 bases from V and 0 bases from J, the junction contained 1 base not matched to a gene. The CDR3 is 15 residues long. The V gene's germline CDR1 is SGDLS and CDR2 YYNGEE. CDR3 sequence: CASSVGGTNTGELFF. In DNA, the CDR3 is TGTGCCAGCAGCGTCGGGGGGACGAACACCGGGGAGCTGTTTTTT. Filled out from reference TRBV9 and TRBJ2-2, the complete variable domain reads DSGVTQTPKHLITATGQRVTLRCSPRSGDLSVYWYQQSLDQGLQFLIQYYNGEERAKGNILERFSAQQFPDLHSELNLSSLELGDSALYFCASSVGGTNTGELFFGEGSRLTVL.

V gene TRBV29-1 combines with J gene TRBJ2-3; 10 bases fit TRBD1. The J segment lost 6 bases and the V segment lost 4 bases, leaving 1 base of the junction unmatched. The V gene's germline CDR1 is SQVTM and CDR2 ANQGSEA. CDR3 length: 12 residues. The CDR3 here is CSVGQGADTQYF. CDR3 bases: TGCAGCGTTGGACAGGGGGCGGATACGCAGTATTTT.

The rearrangement links TRBV27 to TRBJ2-1; 13 nucleotides align to TRBD2. Germline V lookup: CDR1 MNHEY, CDR2 SMNVEV (reference sequence). The CDR3 runs to 15 residues. The J segment lost 8 bases and the V segment lost 4 bases, leaving 5 bases of the junction unmatched. The CDR3, as DNA: TGTGCCAGCAGTTATACGACTAGCGGGGGGTATGAGCAGTTCTTC. Protein product: CASSYTTSGGYEQFF.

The chain has TRBV5-1 and TRBJ1-2; 8 bases align to TRBD1. Germline V gene data show CDR1 as SGHRS and CDR2 as YFSETQ. The CDR3 totals 15 residues. J was trimmed by 6 bases and V by 0 bases; bases with no gene match: 7. The CDR3 nucleotides read TGCGCCAGCAGCTTGGACACAGGGGGGAGGAATGGCTACACCTTC. Residues: CASSLDTGGRNGYTF.

The rearrangement uses TRBV7-9 and TRBJ2-7; D may be TRBD2 (5 bases). The germline V gene encodes CDR1 SEHNR and CDR2 FQNEAQ (reference sequence). The CDR3 runs to 14 residues. The V end was cut by 5 bases, the J end by 1 base, with 12 bases between. The CDR3 coding sequence is TGTGCCAGCAGCCCAGCACGGGATTCCTACGAGCAGTACTTC. Its protein is CASSPARDSYEQYF.

This chain uses TRBV29-1 with TRBJ2-7, with 14 bases fitting TRBD2. The CDR3 sequence is 13 residues long. Germline CDR1 and CDR2: SQVTM and ANQGSEA. Trimming at V came to 6 bases and at J to 5 bases, leaving 3 bases not matched to a gene. The CDR3 sequence is CSVRLAGGHEQYF. CDR3 coding DNA: TGCAGCGTCCGACTAGCGGGGGGGCACGAGCAGTACTTC.

The chain employs TRBV27 and TRBJ2-7; TRBD2 aligns across 9 bases. The CDR3 sequence is 13 residues long. In germline, CDR1 is MNHEY, CDR2 SMNVEV (reference sequence). Trimming cost V 5 bases and J 11 bases; bases outside gene matches: 10. In DNA form, the CDR3 reads TGTGCCAGCAGTCCTCTAGCCCAGCGGGGGGAGTACTTC. This encodes CASSPLAQRGEYF.

The chain uses TRBV5-6 and TRBJ2-7; 7 nucleotides align to TRBD1. V shed 4 bases, J shed 0 bases, and the junction held 7 bases outside the gene matches. The CDR3 is 15 amino acids. Looked up from germline, CDR1 is SGHDT and CDR2 is YYEEEE. The CDR3 DNA is TGTGCCAGCAGCCCCGGGACAGTTTCCTCCTACGAGCAGTACTTC. Translation: CASSPGTVSSYEQYF.

The CDR3 nucleotides read TGTGCCAGCAGCACCGGACAGGGCACTAATGAAAAACTGTTTTTT. It encodes CASSTGQGTNEKLFF. J is TRBJ1-4 and V is TRBV7-9; 8 bases are shared with TRBD1. With 5 bases clipped from V and 2 bases from J, the junction kept 4 bases outside the gene matches. Per the germline V gene, CDR1 is SEHNR and CDR2 is FQNEAQ (reference sequence). The CDR3 has 15 amino acids.

The gene calls are TRBV19 and TRBJ2-2; 11 positions agree with TRBD1. The junction had 5 bases not matched to a gene; V was cut back by 3 bases and J by 5 bases. This CDR3 is 16 amino acids long. CDR1 is LNHDA, CDR2 SQIVND, per germline (reference sequence). CDR3 region: CASSMDRGRWTGELFF. The DNA for the CDR3 is TGTGCCAGTAGTATGGACAGGGGGCGTTGGACCGGGGAGCTGTTTTTT.

V usage is TRBV27 and J usage is TRBJ2-7; D remains ambiguous. Germline V gene data show CDR1 as MNHEY and CDR2 as SMNVEV (reference sequence). The CDR3 has 14 residues. V was cut by 5 bases and J by 3 bases, with 14 bases left in between. The CDR3 DNA reads TGTGCCAGCAGTCCCTCCGACACTCACTACGAGCAGTACTTC. This encodes CASSPSDTHYEQYF.

This clone has a single count. V is TRBV2 and J is TRBJ2-2, with TRBD2 matching over 9 bases. CDR3 length: 18 amino acids. V was pared by 4 bases and J by 2 bases, with 11 bases of the junction left unmatched. Germline CDR1 and CDR2: SNHLY and FYNNEI. As DNA, the CDR3 is TGTGCCAGCAGTGGGGGCGCGGGGGGGCCGGCCAACACCGGGGAGCTGTTTTTT. Translation gives CASSGGAGGPANTGELFF.

The chain has TRBV5-1 and TRBJ1-6; D may be TRBD1 (6 bases). Looked up from germline, CDR1 is SGHRS and CDR2 is YFSETQ. V was clipped by 2 bases and J by 0 bases, with 12 bases between them. The CDR3 is 17 residues long. The CDR3 is CASSFQGQDSYNSPLHF. CDR3 in DNA: TGCGCCAGCAGCTTTCAGGGGCAGGACTCCTATAATTCACCCCTCCACTTT.

The genes are TRBV25-1 and TRBJ2-2, with TRBD2 matching 10 bases. V was clipped by 4 bases and J by 3 bases; unmatched bases: 8. Germline V gives CDR1 MGHDK, CDR2 SYGVNS. This CDR3 spans 17 amino acids. The CDR3 DNA reads as TGTGCCAGCAGTGTAGCTAGCGGGGGATCTTACACCGGGGAGCTGTTTTTT. This encodes CASSVASGGSYTGELFF.

The chain links TRBV6-5 to TRBJ1-1; the D gene is possibly TRBD1 (6 bases). V gave up 2 bases and J gave up 2 bases, with 12 bases separating them. This CDR3 spans 15 amino acids. From germline, CDR1 is MNHEY and CDR2 SVGAGI. In DNA, the CDR3 is TGTGCCAGCAGTTACACAGGGAGGGGAAACACTGAAGCTTTCTTT. As protein: CASSYTGRGNTEAFF.